One T cell receptor beta chain is described in this entry. The antigen remains undetermined. The data belong to a study of identical twins. Study outcomes and limitations: Cross-sectional statistical analysis was relied on for the conclusions, without the same donors being followed.

Germline V gene data show CDR1 as LGHNA and CDR2 as YSLEER. This CDR3 is built from 15 residues. V was clipped by 4 bases and J by 2 bases, with 12 bases between them. In TCRdb, the 5' RACE reads were re-called with MiXCR into one record per CDR3 protein. The data contain 570,000 or so distinct CDR3 sequences, more than 9% of them singletons. These same records also appear under a second study, on yellow fever vaccine responses in identical twins. From that study: In identical twins, vaccine T cell responses appeared partly shared and partly individual.

Sequencing used PBMCs. J is TRBJ2-1 and V is TRBV4-3; D might be TRBD2 (5 bases). This TCR was sampled from a young woman in good health. CDR3 coding DNA: TGCGCCAGCAGCCCGGGTAGGGAGCCCTACAATGAGCAGTTCTTC. Amino acid sequence: CASSPGREPYNEQFF.